This T cell receptor beta chain was profiled in a study of beta chain features in type 1 diabetes. Broader study findings: The similarity of naive, central memory and Treg TCRB repertoires appeared greater among patients than among healthy donors. Shorter TCRB CDR3s, moderately but significantly so, were found in Type 1 diabetes patients in all four CD4+ subsets. Individuals with type 1 diabetes displayed fewer insertions and more deletions at VDJ junctions.

A remark on this clone: Its antigen is undetermined.

The entirety of the isolated RNA underwent reverse transcription, so expressed TCRB transcripts were sequenced. Naive, central memory and regulatory T cell samples averaged roughly 3.4 million immunoSEQ reads each. Sequencing used immunoSEQ multiplex PCR; TCRdb keeps in-frame clones, though not all of them. The sample lists 300,000 to 450,000 clones, roughly 13% occurring once. Trimming at V came to 1 base and at J to 8 bases, leaving 12 bases not matched to a gene. Germline assignment: CDR1 SGHTA and CDR2 FQGNSA. The CDR3 loop spans 16 amino acids. The source is a woman aged 18-35 years with type 1 diabetes. Sequencing input: naive CD4+ T cells from blood. V and J are TRBV7-2 and TRBJ1-2; TRBD1 matches 8 bases. The CDR3 DNA reads TGTGCCAGCAGCTTAGTGAGGTTCCAGGGGGCGCAAGGCTACACCTTC. It encodes CASSLVRFQGAQGYTF.